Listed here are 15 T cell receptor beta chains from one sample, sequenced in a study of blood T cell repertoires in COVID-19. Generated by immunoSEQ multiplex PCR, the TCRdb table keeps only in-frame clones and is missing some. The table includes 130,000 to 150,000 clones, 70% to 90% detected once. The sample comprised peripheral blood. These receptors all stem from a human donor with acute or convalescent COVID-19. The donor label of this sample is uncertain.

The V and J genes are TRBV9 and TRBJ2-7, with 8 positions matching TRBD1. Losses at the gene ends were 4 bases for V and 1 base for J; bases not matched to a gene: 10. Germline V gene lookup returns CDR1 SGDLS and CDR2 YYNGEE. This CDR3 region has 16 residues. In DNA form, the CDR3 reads TGTGCCAGCAGCCCACGGGACAGGCCCCGATCCTACGAGCAGTACTTC. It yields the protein CASSPRDRPRSYEQYF.

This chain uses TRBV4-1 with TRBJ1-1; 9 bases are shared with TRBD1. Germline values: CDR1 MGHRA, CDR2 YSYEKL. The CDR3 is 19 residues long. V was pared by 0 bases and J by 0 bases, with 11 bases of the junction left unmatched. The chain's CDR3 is CASSQDPGQGQIMNTEAFF. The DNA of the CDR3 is TGCGCCAGCAGCCAAGATCCTGGACAGGGGCAAATCATGAACACTGAAGCTTTCTTT.

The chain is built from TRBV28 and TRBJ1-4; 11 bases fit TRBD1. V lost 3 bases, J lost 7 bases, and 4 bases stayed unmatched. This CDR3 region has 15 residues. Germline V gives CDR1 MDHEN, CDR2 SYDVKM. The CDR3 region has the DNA TGTGCCAGCAGTTTGGCCGGGACAGGGGGTGAAAAACTGTTTTTT. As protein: CASSLAGTGGEKLFF.

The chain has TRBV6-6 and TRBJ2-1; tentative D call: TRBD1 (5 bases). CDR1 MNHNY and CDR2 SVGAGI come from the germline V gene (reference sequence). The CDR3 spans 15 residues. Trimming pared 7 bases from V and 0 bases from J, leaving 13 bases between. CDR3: CASNPGQGSYNEQFF. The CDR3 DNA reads TGTGCCAGCAACCCTGGGCAGGGCTCCTACAATGAGCAGTTCTTC.

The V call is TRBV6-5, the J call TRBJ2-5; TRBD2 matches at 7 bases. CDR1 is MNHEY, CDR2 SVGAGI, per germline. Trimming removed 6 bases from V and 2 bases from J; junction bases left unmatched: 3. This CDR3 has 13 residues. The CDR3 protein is CASSVAGQETQYF. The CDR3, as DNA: TGTGCCAGCAGCGTAGCGGGTCAAGAGACCCAGTACTTC.

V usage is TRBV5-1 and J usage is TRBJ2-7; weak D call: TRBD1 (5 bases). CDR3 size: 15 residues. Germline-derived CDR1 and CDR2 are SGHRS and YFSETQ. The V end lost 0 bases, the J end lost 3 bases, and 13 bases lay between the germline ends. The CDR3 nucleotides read TGCGCCAGCAGCTTGGCCGCAGGGCATGACTACGAGCAGTACTTC. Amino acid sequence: CASSLAAGHDYEQYF.

CDR3 sequence: CASSLEGRGRYYGYTF. CDR3 bases: TGTGCCAGCAGCTTAGAAGGCAGGGGACGATACTATGGCTACACCTTC. The chain combines TRBV7-2 with TRBJ1-2, with a possible D match to TRBD1 (6 bases). CDR3 length: 16 residues. V lost 1 base and J lost 3, with 15 bases in between. In germline, CDR1 is SGHTA, CDR2 FQGNSA.

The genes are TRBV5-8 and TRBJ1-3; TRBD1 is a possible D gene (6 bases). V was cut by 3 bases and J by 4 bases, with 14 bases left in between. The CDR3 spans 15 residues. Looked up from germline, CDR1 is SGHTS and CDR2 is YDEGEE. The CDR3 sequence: CASSYTGRSGNTIYF. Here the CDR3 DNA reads TGTGCCAGCAGCTACACAGGGCGTTCGGGAAACACCATATATTTT.

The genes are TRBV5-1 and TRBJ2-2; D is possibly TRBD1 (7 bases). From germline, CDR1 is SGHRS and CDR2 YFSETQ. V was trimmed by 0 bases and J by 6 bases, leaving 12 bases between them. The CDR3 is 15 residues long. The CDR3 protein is CASSLGQGGSGELFF. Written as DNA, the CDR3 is TGCGCCAGCAGCTTGGGGCAGGGGGGCTCCGGGGAGCTGTTTTTT. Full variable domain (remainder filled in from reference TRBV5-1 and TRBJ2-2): KAGVTQTPRYLIKTRGQQVTLSCSPISGHRSVSWYQQTPGQGLQFLFEYFSETQRNKGNFPGRFSGRQFSNSRSEMNVSTLELGDSALYLCASSLGQGGSGELFFGEGSRLTVL.

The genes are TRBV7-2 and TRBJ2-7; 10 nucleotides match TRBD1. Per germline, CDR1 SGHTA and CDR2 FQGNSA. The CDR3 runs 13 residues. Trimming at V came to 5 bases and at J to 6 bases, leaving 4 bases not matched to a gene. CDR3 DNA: TGTGCCAGCAGCACCGACAGGGGGCTCGAGCAGTACGTC. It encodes CASSTDRGLEQYV.

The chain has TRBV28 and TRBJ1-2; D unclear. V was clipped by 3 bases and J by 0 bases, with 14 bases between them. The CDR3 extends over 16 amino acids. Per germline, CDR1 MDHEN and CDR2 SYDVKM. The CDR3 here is CASSLGDDTSNYGYTF. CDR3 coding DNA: TGTGCCAGCAGTTTGGGCGATGACACCTCTAACTATGGCTACACCTTC.

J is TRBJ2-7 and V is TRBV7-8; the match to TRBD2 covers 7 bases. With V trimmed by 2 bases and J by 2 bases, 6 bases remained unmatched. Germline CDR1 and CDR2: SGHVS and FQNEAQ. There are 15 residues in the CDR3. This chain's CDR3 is CASSLSRAGTYEQYV. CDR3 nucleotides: TGTGCCAGCAGCTTATCTCGAGCGGGAACCTACGAGCAGTACGTC.

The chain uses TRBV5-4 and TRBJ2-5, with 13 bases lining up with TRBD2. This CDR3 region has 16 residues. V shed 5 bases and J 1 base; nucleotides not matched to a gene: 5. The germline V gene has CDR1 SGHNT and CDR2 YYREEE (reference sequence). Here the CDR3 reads CASRTSGGLSQETQYF. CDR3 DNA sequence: TGTGCCAGCAGGACTAGCGGGGGGCTTTCCCAAGAGACCCAGTACTTC.

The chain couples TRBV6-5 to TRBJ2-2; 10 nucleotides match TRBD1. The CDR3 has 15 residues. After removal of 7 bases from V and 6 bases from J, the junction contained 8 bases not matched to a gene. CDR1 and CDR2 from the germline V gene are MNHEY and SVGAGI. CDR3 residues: CASIKGTGDPGELFF. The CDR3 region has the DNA TGTGCCAGCATCAAAGGGACAGGGGATCCCGGGGAGCTGTTTTTT.

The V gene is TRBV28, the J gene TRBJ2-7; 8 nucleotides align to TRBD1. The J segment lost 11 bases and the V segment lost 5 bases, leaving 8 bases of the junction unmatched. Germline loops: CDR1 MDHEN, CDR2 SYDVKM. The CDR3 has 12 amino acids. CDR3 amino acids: CASSDRGGWEYF. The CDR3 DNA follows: TGTGCCAGCAGTGACAGGGGAGGATGGGAGTACTTC.